The 26 T cell receptor beta chains below were found in one sample sequenced in a study of control samples from healthy donors and cancer patients. Profiling relied on immunoSEQ multiplex PCR, and the TCRdb table lists in-frame clones only, not all of them. Here the sample spans some 99,000 clones, 75% to 95% being singletons. Sequencing was done on a sample of blood. The receptors shown here come from a human donor in good health. The donor label of this sample is uncertain.

This chain's CDR3 is CASSFRDTDTQYF. CDR3 sequence (DNA): TGCGCCAGCAGCTTCCGGGACACCGATACGCAGTATTTT. The chain joins TRBV5-1 to TRBJ2-3; weak D call: TRBD1 (6 bases). The CDR3 is 13 residues long. Germline V lookup: CDR1 SGHRS, CDR2 YFSETQ. V lost 2 bases, J lost 6 bases, and 10 bases lay in between.

The V gene is TRBV19, the J gene TRBJ1-2, with D perhaps matching TRBD1 (5 bases). V shed 8 bases and J shed 3 bases, with 22 bases lying between them. The CDR3 totals 16 residues. The germline V gene encodes CDR1 LNHDA and CDR2 SQIVND (reference sequence). The CDR3 protein is CASAPGRSIVYYGYTF. CDR3 DNA sequence: TGTGCCAGTGCCCCGGGACGGAGTATCGTCTACTATGGCTACACCTTC.

V and J are TRBV27 and TRBJ2-7; TRBD1 matches at 9 bases. The germline V gene has CDR1 MNHEY and CDR2 SMNVEV (reference sequence). Unmatched junction bases numbered 6, after V lost 2 bases and J lost 4 bases. The CDR3 is made up of 15 amino acids. Written as DNA, the CDR3 is TGTGCCAGCAGTTTAGTCGGACAGGGGTTATACGAGCAGTACTTC. This translates into CASSLVGQGLYEQYF.

This chain uses TRBV28 with TRBJ2-2, with no clear D. The V gene's germline CDR1 is MDHEN and CDR2 SYDVKM. This CDR3 has 12 residues. V gave up 2 bases and J gave up 6 bases, with 4 bases separating them. CDR3 nucleotide sequence: TGTGCCAGCAGTTTACCTCCCGGGGAGCTGTTTTTT. It encodes CASSLPPGELFF.

For the CDR3, the DNA is TGTGCCAGCAGCCAAGATCCGACAGCGCAAAATCAGCCCCAGCATTTT. Amino acid sequence: CASSQDPTAQNQPQHF. V usage is TRBV4-2 and J usage is TRBJ1-5, with a tentative D call TRBD1 (5 bases). This CDR3 region has 16 residues. Looked up from germline, CDR1 is LGHNA and CDR2 is YNFKEQ. Trimming took off 0 bases at V and 4 bases at J, with 13 bases between the two ends.

In this sample, this clone turned up a few times. The chain carries TRBV11-2 and TRBJ2-7; 8 bases line up with TRBD1. Trimming cost V 5 bases and J 1 base; bases outside gene matches: 7. CDR3 length: 15 residues. Germline V gene sequence: CDR1 SGHAT, CDR2 FQNNGV. The CDR3 sequence is CASSPIGDRSYEQYF. CDR3 nucleotides: TGTGCCAGCAGCCCGATTGGGGACAGGTCCTACGAGCAGTACTTC.

The chain uses TRBV29-1 and TRBJ2-5; D ambiguous. Germline CDR1 is SQVTM and CDR2 is ANQGSEA. V lost 4 bases and J 1 base, leaving 7 bases between the germline ends. The CDR3 is 12 residues long. The CDR3 sequence is CSVGPAQETQYF. Here the CDR3 DNA reads TGCAGCGTTGGCCCAGCCCAAGAGACCCAGTACTTC.

The chain joins TRBV30 to TRBJ2-7; D unresolved. The CDR3 has 14 residues. CDR1 and CDR2 (germline): GTSNPN, SVGIG (reference sequence). V shed 4 bases and J shed 0 bases, with 13 bases lying between them. CDR3 protein: CAWNKRTGSYEQYF. In DNA, the CDR3 is TGTGCCTGGAATAAACGGACGGGCTCCTACGAGCAGTACTTC.

This chain uses TRBV15 with TRBJ1-1, with D perhaps matching TRBD1 (6 bases). Trimming left V 0 bases short and J 6 bases short, with 11 bases between. The germline CDR1 and CDR2 sequences are LNHNV and YYDKDF (reference sequence). This CDR3 has 14 amino acids. The CDR3 region is CATSRDPWTAEAFF. CDR3 bases: TGTGCCACCAGCAGAGATCCGTGGACAGCTGAAGCTTTCTTT.

This clone has only a few counts. This rearrangement joins TRBV7-6 to TRBJ1-6, with a weak D call TRBD1 (5 bases). V dropped 0 bases and J dropped 10 bases, with 10 bases sitting between them. The CDR3 contains 14 residues. Germline lookup yields CDR1 SGHVS and CDR2 FNYEAQ. The CDR3: CASSLARVNSPLHF. For the CDR3, the DNA is TGTGCCAGCAGCTTAGCCAGGGTTAACTCACCCCTCCACTTT.

The chain uses TRBV10-3 and TRBJ1-5; 7 positions agree with TRBD1. The CDR3 is 16 amino acids. From germline, CDR1 is ENHRY and CDR2 SYGVKD. J gave up 3 bases and V 4 bases, and 9 bases lay outside the gene matches. This chain's CDR3 is CAISAAGGGNNQPQHF. In nucleotides, the CDR3 is TGTGCCATCAGTGCGGCGGGAGGGGGCAACAATCAGCCCCAGCATTTT.

V gene TRBV3-1 (or the pseudogene TRBV3-2) combines with J gene TRBJ2-7; D not certain. This CDR3 is built from 13 residues. Germline CDR1 LGHDT, CDR2 YNNKEL (reference sequence). The germline V and J ends were trimmed by 3 bases and 5 bases, with 11 bases remaining between them. CDR3 residues: CASSQMVFDEQYF. Written as DNA, the CDR3 is TGTGCCAGCAGCCAGATGGTTTTTGACGAGCAGTACTTC.

This clone was observed once. The germline gene is not matched at one end of the junction; a read error may be the cause. The chain couples TRBV6-6 to TRBJ2-5, with D uncertain. The CDR3 extends over 12 amino acids. CDR1 and CDR2 from the germline V gene are MNHNY and SVGAGI (reference sequence). CDR3 loop: CASSNSQETQYF. Written as DNA, the CDR3 is TGTGCCAGCAGTAACTCACAAGAGACCCAGTACTTC.

This chain connects TRBV5-4 to TRBJ1-1; D is unresolved. V was clipped by 3 bases and J by 6 bases, with 12 bases between them. CDR3 length: 13 residues. Germline CDR1 is SGHNT and CDR2 is YYREEE (reference sequence). The CDR3 DNA sequence: TGTGCCAGCAGCTATAGTTTAAGGGCTGAAGCTTTCTTT. It is translated as CASSYSLRAEAFF.

The J gene is TRBJ2-1, the V gene TRBV6-5, with 9 positions matching TRBD2. CDR1 is MNHEY and CDR2 is SVGAGI in the germline V gene. This CDR3 is built from 13 residues. V was pared by 8 bases and J by 7 bases, with 6 bases of the junction left unmatched. The CDR3 spells CASGASGVNEQFF. The CDR3 nucleotides are TGTGCCAGCGGAGCTAGCGGGGTAAATGAGCAGTTCTTC.

The rearrangement uses TRBV2 and TRBJ1-1; 7 bases are a match to TRBD1. The trim removed 4 bases at V and 0 bases at J, leaving 8 bases unmatched. Germline CDR1 SNHLY, CDR2 FYNNEI. This CDR3 is 16 amino acids long. The CDR3 region is CASSGRTGPMNTEAFF. CDR3 in DNA: TGTGCCAGCAGTGGTCGGACAGGTCCCATGAACACTGAAGCTTTCTTT.

The genes are TRBV12-5 and TRBJ2-3, with D possibly TRBD2 on 5 matching bases. This CDR3 has 15 amino acids. Germline loops: CDR1 LGHNT, CDR2 FRNRAP. Deletions cut 5 bases from V and 3 bases from J, with 15 bases between. The CDR3 protein is CASGPNGLGTDTQYF. Written as DNA, the CDR3 is TGTGCTAGTGGTCCGAACGGACTGGGAACAGATACGCAGTATTTT.

J is TRBJ2-7 and V is TRBV29-1, with TRBD1 matching over 7 bases. Germline loops: CDR1 SQVTM, CDR2 ANQGSEA. The V and J ends lost 6 bases and 1 base, in that order; junction bases with no gene match: 3. The CDR3 loop spans 12 amino acids. This CDR3 reads CSVGTESYEQYF. The CDR3 DNA follows: TGCAGCGTCGGGACAGAGTCCTACGAGCAGTACTTC.

V usage is TRBV11-2 and J usage is TRBJ2-2; D assignment may be TRBD1 or TRBD2 (5 bases each). CDR3 size: 17 residues. The V end lost 5 bases, the J end lost 2 bases, and 18 bases lay between the germline ends. Germline CDR1 SGHAT, CDR2 FQNNGV. The CDR3 sequence: CASSQTGLLLNTGELFF. The CDR3 DNA reads TGTGCCAGCAGCCAAACAGGACTTCTCCTCAACACCGGGGAGCTGTTTTTT. The whole variable domain, remainder taken from reference TRBV11-2 and TRBJ2-2, is EAGVAQSPRYKIIEKRQSVAFWCNPISGHATLYWYQQILGQGPKLLIQFQNNGVVDDSQLPKDRFSAERLKGVDSTLKIQPAKLEDSAVYLCASSQTGLLLNTGELFFGEGSRLTVL.

The chain employs TRBV5-4 and TRBJ1-1, with a tentative D call TRBD1 (6 bases). Deletions cut 5 bases from V and 0 bases from J, with 11 bases between. The CDR3 has 14 amino acids. Per germline, CDR1 SGHNT and CDR2 YYREEE (reference sequence). CDR3 loop: CASRLQGMNTEAFF. DNA for the CDR3: TGTGCCAGCAGGTTACAGGGAATGAACACTGAAGCTTTCTTT. Filled out from reference TRBV5-4 and TRBJ1-1, the complete variable domain reads ETGVTQSPTHLIKTRGQQVTLRCSSQSGHNTVSWYQQALGQGPQFIFQYYREEENGRGNFPPRFSGLQFPNYSSELNVNALELDDSALYLCASRLQGMNTEAFFGQGTRLTVV.

The V gene is TRBV20-1, the J gene TRBJ2-1; 8 positions match TRBD2. This CDR3 is 10 amino acids long. The ends lost 6 bases at V and 10 bases at J; junction bases unmatched: 2. Germline V CDR1 and CDR2: DFQATT, SNEGSKA (reference sequence). CDR3 in DNA: TGCAGTGCCGCTAGCGGGGAGCAGTTCTTC. It encodes CSAASGEQFF.

A single count supports this clone. J is TRBJ2-5 and V is TRBV3-1 (or the pseudogene TRBV3-2), with D hard to call. CDR3 length: 12 residues. Germline-derived CDR1 and CDR2 are LGHDT and YNNKEL (reference sequence). Trimming removed 5 bases at V and 1 base at J, with 5 bases between. The CDR3, as DNA: TGTGCCAGCAGCTCCCGCCAAGAGACCCAGTACTTC. Its translation: CASSSRQETQYF.

The J gene is TRBJ1-6, the V gene TRBV7-9; TRBD1 might be the D (5 bases). Germline V CDR1 and CDR2: SEHNR, FQNEAQ (reference sequence). The CDR3 loop spans 16 amino acids. V gave up 5 bases and J gave up 5 bases, with 16 bases separating them. CDR3 sequence (DNA): TGTGCCAGCAGCCCGCGGGGCGGCAGGGATAATTCACCCCTCCACTTT. Its protein is CASSPRGGRDNSPLHF.

The gene calls are TRBV6-5 and TRBJ2-2; no clear D. Trimming left V 1 base short and J 2 bases short, with 11 bases between. This CDR3 comprises 16 residues. Per germline, CDR1 MNHEY and CDR2 SVGAGI. As DNA, the CDR3 is TGTGCCAGCAGTTACTTTCAGCTATTAAACACCGGGGAGCTGTTTTTT. Translation gives CASSYFQLLNTGELFF.

This chain uses TRBV24-1 with TRBJ1-3; 10 bases are a match to TRBD1. The V segment lost 3 bases and the J segment 8 bases; nucleotides outside the gene matches: 6. Germline CDR1 and CDR2: KGHDR and SFDVKD. The CDR3 covers 15 residues. The DNA of the CDR3 is TGTGCCACCAGTGATCCACGGACAGGGGGAGACACCATATATTTT. Residues: CATSDPRTGGDTIYF.

This rearrangement joins TRBV27 to TRBJ2-3; D is possibly TRBD1 or TRBD2 (5 bases each). The CDR3 extends over 15 amino acids. The V gene's germline CDR1 is MNHEY and CDR2 SMNVEV (reference sequence). Trimming left V 3 bases short and J 3 bases short, with 13 bases between. The CDR3 DNA reads as TGTGCCAGCAGTTTTAGGGACCTGGGGACAGATACGCAGTATTTT. It yields the protein CASSFRDLGTDTQYF.